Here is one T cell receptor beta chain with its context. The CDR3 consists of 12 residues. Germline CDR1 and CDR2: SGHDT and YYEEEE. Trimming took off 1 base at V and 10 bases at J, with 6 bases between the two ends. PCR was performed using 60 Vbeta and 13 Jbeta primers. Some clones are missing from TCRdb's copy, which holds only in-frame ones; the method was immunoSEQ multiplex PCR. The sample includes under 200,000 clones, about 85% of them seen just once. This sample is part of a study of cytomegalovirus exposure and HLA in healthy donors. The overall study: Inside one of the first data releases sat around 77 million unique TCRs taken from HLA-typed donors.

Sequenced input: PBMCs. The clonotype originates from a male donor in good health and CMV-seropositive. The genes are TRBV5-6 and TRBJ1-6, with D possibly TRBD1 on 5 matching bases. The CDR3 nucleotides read TGTGCCAGCAGCTTGCAGGGCTCACCCCTCCACTTT. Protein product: CASSLQGSPLHF. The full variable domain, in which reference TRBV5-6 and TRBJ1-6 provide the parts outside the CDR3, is DAGVTQSPTHLIKTRGQQVTLRCSPKSGHDTVSWYQQALGQGPQFIFQYYEEEERQRGNFPDRFSGHQFPNYSSELNVNALLLGDSALYLCASSLQGSPLHFGNGTRLTVT.